The clone carrying this T cell receptor (beta chain) was picked up a small number of times. Its antigen is unknown. Germline CDR1 SGHVS, CDR2 FQNEAQ. The CDR3 spans 17 residues. Trimming cost V 3 bases and J 3 bases; bases outside gene matches: 13. This sample is part of a study of blood T cells in healthy people across ages. Study-wide background: Capture by template switching was about one barcoded beta molecule per two T cells.

Broader study findings: Among long-lived donors, naive CD4+ cells were more numerous and diversity higher than in aged donors.

It was around 10 milliliters of peripheral blood that were drawn from each donor. PBMCs were isolated at a quantity of at least 6.5 million per sample. Using a J-beta primer mix together with a sample-barcoded 5' primer, a second PCR was run for roughly 7 to 11 cycles. A single record per CDR3 protein comes from TCRdb applying MiXCR to the 5' RACE reads. The sample consists of some 670,000 distinct CDR3 sequences, 52% of them appearing once. The source material was blood. The chain employs TRBV7-8 and TRBJ2-5, with 7 bases lining up with TRBD2. The receptor was derived from an elderly woman in good health. DNA of the CDR3: TGTGCCAGCAGCTTGCCTTACGGGGCGGGGGAGGAAGAGACCCAGTACTTC. Protein: CASSLPYGAGEEETQYF.